The entry that follows covers one TCR beta chain sequence. The data originate from a study of PD-1 blockade in classical Hodgkin lymphoma. Germline V gives CDR1 MGHRA, CDR2 YSYEKL. The CDR3 has 15 residues. The trim removed 5 bases at V and 6 bases at J, leaving 6 bases unmatched. Described time point: cycle 4 day 1 (C4D1), after more than five weeks of nivolumab. Each patient experienced a relapse that followed autologous stem cell transplantation, and brentuximab vedotin exposure varied. This table comes from immunoSEQ multiplex PCR, and its TCRdb copy is limited to in-frame clones, with some not included. The table records about 17,000 clones, approximately 62% of them present only once.

This sequence joins TRBV4-1 and TRBJ2-1; 11 bases are a match to TRBD2. Sequencing used peripheral blood mononuclear cells (PBMCs), obtained before the fourth cycle of nivolumab. This receptor was obtained from a human donor with classical Hodgkin lymphoma. The CDR3, as DNA: TGCGCCAGCAGCTCGTTAGCGGGGGGGTCCAATGAGCAGTTCTTC. This sequence encodes CASSSLAGGSNEQFF.